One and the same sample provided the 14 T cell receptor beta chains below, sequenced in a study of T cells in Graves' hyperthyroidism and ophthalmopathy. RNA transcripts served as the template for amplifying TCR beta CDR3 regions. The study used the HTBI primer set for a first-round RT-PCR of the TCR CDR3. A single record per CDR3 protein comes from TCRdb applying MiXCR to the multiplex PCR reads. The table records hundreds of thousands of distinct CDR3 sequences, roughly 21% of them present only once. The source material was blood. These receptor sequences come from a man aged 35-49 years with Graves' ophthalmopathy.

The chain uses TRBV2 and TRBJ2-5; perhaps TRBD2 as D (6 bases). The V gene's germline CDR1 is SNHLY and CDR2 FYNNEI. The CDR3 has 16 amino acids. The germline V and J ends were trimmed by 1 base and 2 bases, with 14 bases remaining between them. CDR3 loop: CASSEGPTSPQETQYF. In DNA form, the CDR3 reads TGTGCCAGCAGTGAAGGCCCCACTAGCCCTCAAGAGACCCAGTACTTC.

CDR3 sequence: CASSQELAGFAYEQYF. CDR3 DNA: TGCGCCAGCAGCCAAGAACTAGCGGGGTTTGCCTACGAGCAGTACTTC. The chain couples TRBV4-1 to TRBJ2-7; TRBD2 agrees at 10 bases. Germline assignment: CDR1 MGHRA and CDR2 YSYEKL. This CDR3 region has 16 residues. The V gene end was trimmed by 0 bases and the J gene end by 2 bases; junction bases not matched to a gene: 4.

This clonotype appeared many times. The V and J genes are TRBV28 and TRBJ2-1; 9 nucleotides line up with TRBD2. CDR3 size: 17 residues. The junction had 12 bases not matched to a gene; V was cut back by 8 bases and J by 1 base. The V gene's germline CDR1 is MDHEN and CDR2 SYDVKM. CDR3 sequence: CASATSGLTKSYNEQFF. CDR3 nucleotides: TGTGCCAGCGCCACTAGCGGGCTTACCAAATCCTACAATGAGCAGTTCTTC.

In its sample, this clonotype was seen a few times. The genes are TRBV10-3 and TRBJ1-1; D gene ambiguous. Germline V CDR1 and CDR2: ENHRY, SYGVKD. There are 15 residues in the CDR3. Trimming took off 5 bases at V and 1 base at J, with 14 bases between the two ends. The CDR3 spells CAISSIYGPNTEAFF. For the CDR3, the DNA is TGTGCCATCAGTTCGATCTACGGACCGAACACTGAAGCTTTCTTT.

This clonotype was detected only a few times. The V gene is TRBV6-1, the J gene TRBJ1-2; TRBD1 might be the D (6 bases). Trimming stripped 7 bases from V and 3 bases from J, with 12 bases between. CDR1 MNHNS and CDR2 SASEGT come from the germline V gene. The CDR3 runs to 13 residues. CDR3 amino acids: CASIGGGYYGYTF. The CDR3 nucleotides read TGTGCCAGCATTGGAGGGGGGTACTATGGCTACACCTTC.

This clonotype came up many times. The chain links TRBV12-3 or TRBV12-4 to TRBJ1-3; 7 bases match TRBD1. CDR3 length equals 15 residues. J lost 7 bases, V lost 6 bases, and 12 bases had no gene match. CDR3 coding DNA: TGTGCCAGCAGGGATAGACAGGGAGGACGGAACACCATATATTTT. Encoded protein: CASRDRQGGRNTIYF.

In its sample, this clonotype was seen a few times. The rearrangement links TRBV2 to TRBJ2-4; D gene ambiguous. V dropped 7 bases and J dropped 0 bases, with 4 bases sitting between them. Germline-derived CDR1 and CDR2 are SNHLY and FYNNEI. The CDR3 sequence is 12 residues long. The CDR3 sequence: CASTLAKNIQYF. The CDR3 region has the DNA TGTGCCAGCACTCTAGCCAAAAACATTCAGTACTTC. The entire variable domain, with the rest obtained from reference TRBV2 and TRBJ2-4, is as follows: EPEVTQTPSHQVTQMGQEVILRCVPISNHLYFYWYRQILGQKVEFLVSFYNNEISEKSEIFDDQFSVERPDGSNFTLKIRSTKLEDSAMYFCASTLAKNIQYFGAGTRLSVL.

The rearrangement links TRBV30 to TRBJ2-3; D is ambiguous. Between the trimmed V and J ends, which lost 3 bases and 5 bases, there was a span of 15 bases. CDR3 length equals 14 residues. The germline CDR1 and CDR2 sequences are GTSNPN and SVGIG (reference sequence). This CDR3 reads CAWSSGSPGDTQYF. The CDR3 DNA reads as TGTGCCTGGAGCTCCGGGTCGCCGGGAGATACGCAGTATTTT.

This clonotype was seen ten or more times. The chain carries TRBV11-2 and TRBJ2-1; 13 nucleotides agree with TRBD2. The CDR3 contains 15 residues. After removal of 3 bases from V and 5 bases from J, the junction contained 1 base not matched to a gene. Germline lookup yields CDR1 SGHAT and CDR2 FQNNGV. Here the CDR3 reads CASSFTSGRDNEQFF. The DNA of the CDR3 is TGTGCCAGCAGCTTTACTAGCGGGAGGGACAATGAGCAGTTCTTC.

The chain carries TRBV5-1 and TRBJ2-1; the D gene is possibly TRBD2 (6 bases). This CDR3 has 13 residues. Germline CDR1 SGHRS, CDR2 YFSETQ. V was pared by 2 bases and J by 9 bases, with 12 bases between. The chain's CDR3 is CASSFMRRAEQFF. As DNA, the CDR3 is TGCGCCAGCAGCTTTATGAGGAGGGCTGAGCAGTTCTTC.

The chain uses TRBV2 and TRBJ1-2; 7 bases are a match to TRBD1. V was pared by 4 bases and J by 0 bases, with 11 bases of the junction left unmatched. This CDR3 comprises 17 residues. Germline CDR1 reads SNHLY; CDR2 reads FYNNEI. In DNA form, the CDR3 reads TGTGCCAGCAGTGTTTACGACGACAGGGCCCCTAACTATGGCTACACCTTC. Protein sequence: CASSVYDDRAPNYGYTF.

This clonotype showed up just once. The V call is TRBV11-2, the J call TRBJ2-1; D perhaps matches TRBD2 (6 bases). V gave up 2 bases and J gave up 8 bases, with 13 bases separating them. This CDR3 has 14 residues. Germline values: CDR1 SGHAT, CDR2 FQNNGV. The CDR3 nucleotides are TGTGCCAGCAGCTTATATACTAGCTCACATGAGCAGTTCTTC. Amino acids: CASSLYTSSHEQFF.

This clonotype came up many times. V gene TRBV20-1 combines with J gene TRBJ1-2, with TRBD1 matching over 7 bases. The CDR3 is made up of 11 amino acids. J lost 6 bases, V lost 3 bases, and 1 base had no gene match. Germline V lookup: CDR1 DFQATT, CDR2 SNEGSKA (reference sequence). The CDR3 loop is CSARQGDGYTF. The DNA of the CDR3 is TGCAGTGCTAGGCAGGGGGATGGCTACACCTTC.

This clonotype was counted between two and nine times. The chain's CDR3 is CAISESLMLADTDTQYF. The CDR3, as DNA: TGTGCCATCAGTGAGTCCCTTATGTTAGCGGATACAGATACGCAGTATTTT. The rearrangement links TRBV10-3 to TRBJ2-3, with D possibly TRBD2 on 6 matching bases. CDR3 length equals 17 residues. Germline lookup yields CDR1 ENHRY and CDR2 SYGVKD. V was pared by 0 bases and J by 3 bases, with 16 bases between.